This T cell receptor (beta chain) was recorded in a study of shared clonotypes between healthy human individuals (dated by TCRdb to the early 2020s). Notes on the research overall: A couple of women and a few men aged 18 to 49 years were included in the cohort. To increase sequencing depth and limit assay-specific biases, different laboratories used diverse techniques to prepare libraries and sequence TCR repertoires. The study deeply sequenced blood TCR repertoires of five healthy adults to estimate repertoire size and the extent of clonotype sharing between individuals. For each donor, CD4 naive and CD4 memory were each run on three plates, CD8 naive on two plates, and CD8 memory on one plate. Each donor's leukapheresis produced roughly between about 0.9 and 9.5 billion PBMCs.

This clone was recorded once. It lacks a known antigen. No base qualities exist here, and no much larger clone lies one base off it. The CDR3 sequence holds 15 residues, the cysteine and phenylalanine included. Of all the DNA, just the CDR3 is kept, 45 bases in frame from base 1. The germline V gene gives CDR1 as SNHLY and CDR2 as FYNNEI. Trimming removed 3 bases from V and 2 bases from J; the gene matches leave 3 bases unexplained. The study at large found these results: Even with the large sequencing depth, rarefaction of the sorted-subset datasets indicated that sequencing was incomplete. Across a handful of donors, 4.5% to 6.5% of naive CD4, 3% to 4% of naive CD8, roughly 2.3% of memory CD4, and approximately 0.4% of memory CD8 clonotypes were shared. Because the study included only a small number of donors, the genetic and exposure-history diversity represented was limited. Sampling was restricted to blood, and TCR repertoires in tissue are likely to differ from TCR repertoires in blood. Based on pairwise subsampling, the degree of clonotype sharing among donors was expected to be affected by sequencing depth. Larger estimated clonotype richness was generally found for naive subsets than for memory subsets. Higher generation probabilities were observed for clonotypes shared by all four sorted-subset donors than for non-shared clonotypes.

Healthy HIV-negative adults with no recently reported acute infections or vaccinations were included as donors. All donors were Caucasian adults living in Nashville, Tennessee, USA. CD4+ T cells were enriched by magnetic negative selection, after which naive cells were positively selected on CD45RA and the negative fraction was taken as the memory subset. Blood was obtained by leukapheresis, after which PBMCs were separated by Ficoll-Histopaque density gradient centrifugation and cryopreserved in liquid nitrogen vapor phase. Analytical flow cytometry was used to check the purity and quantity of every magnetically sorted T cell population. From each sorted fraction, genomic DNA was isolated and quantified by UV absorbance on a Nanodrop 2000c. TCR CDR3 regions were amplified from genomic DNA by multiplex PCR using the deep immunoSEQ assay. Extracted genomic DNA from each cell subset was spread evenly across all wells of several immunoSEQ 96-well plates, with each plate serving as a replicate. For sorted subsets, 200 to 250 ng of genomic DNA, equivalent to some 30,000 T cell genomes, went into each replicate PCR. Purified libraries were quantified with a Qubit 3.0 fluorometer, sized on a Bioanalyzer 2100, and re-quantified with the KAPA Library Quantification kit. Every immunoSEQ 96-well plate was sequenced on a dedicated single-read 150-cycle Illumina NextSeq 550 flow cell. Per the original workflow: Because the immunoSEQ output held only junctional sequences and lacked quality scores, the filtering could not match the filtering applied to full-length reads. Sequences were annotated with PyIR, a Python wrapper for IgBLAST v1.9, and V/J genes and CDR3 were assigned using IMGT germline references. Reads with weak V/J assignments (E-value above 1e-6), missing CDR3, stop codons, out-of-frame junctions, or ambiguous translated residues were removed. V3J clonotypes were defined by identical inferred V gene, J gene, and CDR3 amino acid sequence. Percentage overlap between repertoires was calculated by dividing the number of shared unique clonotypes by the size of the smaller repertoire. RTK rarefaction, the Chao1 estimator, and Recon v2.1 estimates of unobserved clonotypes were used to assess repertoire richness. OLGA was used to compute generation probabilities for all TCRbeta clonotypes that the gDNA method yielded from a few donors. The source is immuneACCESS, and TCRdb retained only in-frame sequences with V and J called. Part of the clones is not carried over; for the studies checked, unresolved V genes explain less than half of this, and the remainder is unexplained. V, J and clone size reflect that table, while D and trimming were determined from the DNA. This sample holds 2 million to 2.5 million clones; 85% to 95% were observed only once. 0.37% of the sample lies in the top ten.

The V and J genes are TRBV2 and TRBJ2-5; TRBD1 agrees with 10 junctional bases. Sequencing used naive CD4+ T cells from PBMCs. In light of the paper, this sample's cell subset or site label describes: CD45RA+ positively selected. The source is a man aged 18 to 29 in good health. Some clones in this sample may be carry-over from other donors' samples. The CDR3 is CASSERDRGQETQYF. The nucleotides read TGTGCCAGCAGTGAGCGGGACAGGGGACAAGAGACCCAGTACTTC.